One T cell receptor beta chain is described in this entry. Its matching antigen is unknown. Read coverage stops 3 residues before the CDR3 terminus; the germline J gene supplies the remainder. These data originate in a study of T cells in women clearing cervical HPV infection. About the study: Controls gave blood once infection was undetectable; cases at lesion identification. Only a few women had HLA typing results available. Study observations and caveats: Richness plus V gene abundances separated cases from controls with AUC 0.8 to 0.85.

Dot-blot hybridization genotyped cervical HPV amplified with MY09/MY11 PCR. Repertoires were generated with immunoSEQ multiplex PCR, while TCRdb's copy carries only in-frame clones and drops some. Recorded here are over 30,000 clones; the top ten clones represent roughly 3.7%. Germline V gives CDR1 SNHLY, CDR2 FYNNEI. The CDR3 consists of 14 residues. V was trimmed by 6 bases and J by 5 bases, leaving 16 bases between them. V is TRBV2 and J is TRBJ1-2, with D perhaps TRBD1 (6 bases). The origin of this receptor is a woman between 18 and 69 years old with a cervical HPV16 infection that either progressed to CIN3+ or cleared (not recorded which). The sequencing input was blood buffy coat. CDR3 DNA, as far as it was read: TGTGCCAGCAGGGACAGTGGGTTCTGGTATGGC. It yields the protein CASRDSGFWYG. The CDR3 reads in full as CASRDSGFWYGYTF. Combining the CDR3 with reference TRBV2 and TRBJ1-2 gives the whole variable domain EPEVTQTPSHQVTQMGQEVILRCVPISNHLYFYWYRQILGQKVEFLVSFYNNEISEKSEIFDDQFSVERPDGSNFTLKIRSTKLEDSAMYFCASRDSGFWYGYTFGSGTRLTVV.